Below are 11 T cell receptor beta chains sequenced from a single sample in a study of blood T cell repertoires in COVID-19. Clones were read by immunoSEQ multiplex PCR, and TCRdb kept only the in-frame ones, dropping some. Of around 480,000 clones in the sample, about nine tenths were seen once. Sequenced input: PBMCs or T cells enriched from blood (not recorded which). Source of these receptors: a woman under 30 who had recovered from COVID-19.

This chain joins TRBV21-1 and TRBJ1-2; TRBD1 was called by the table and not checked on the DNA. TRBV21-1 is a pseudogene. The CDR3 has 13 residues. The DNA for the CDR3 is TGTGCCAGCAGCAAGGACTCACAGGGGATCTACACCTTC. Its protein product is CASSKDSQGIYTF.

J is TRBJ1-2 and V is TRBV19; TRBD1 agrees at 7 bases. Germline V CDR1 and CDR2: LNHDA, SQIVND (reference sequence). J was trimmed by 4 bases and V by 2 bases; bases with no gene match: 10. The CDR3 has 16 amino acids. The CDR3 spells CASSISTGSIPYGYTF. CDR3 nucleotides: TGTGCCAGTAGTATATCGACAGGGAGTATACCCTATGGCTACACCTTC.

This chain connects TRBV7-3 to TRBJ2-3; TRBD2 matches 11 bases. The CDR3 has 15 amino acids. Germline V CDR1 and CDR2: SGHTA, FQGTGA. The V gene end was trimmed by 5 bases and the J gene end by 6 bases; junction bases not matched to a gene: 7. The CDR3 sequence: CASSELAGGLDTQYF. The CDR3 coding sequence is TGTGCCAGCAGCGAATTAGCGGGGGGGCTGGATACGCAGTATTTT. The whole variable domain, filled in from reference TRBV7-3 and TRBJ2-3, reads GAGVSQTPSNKVTEKGKYVELRCDPISGHTALYWYRQSLGQGPEFLIYFQGTGAADDSGLPNDRFFAVRPEGSVSTLKIQRTERGDSAVYLCASSELAGGLDTQYFGPGTRLTVL.

This clone came up a few times. The J gene is TRBJ1-6, the V gene TRBV30; D unclear. Per germline, CDR1 GTSNPN and CDR2 SVGIG (reference sequence). The CDR3 is 15 amino acids. V shed 0 bases and J shed 6 bases, with 12 bases lying between them. CDR3 loop: CAWSVDLTGNSPLHF. As DNA, the CDR3 is TGTGCCTGGAGTGTAGATCTAACCGGTAATTCACCCCTCCACTTT.

This sequence joins TRBV9 and TRBJ1-1, with D uncertain. The CDR3 has 13 residues. V shed 8 bases and J shed 1 base, with 12 bases lying between them. Germline CDR1 reads SGDLS; CDR2 reads YYNGEE. DNA of the CDR3: TGTGCCAGGATCAATACACGGAACACTGAAGCTTTCTTT. Translating it yields CARINTRNTEAFF. The whole variable domain, remainder taken from reference TRBV9 and TRBJ1-1, is DSGVTQTPKHLITATGQRVTLRCSPRSGDLSVYWYQQSLDQGLQFLIQYYNGEERAKGNILERFSAQQFPDLHSELNLSSLELGDSALYFCARINTRNTEAFFGQGTRLTVV.

This chain links TRBV4-2 with TRBJ2-7, with a tentative D call TRBD1 (6 bases). In germline, CDR1 is LGHNA, CDR2 YNFKEQ. V lost 1 base and J 6 bases, leaving 22 bases between the germline ends. CDR3 length: 17 amino acids. Here the CDR3 reads CASSQGPLTGNLGEQYF. Written as DNA, the CDR3 is TGTGCCAGCAGCCAAGGCCCCCTTACAGGGAATTTGGGCGAGCAGTACTTC.

In this sample, this clone turned up a few times. V gene TRBV5-4 combines with J gene TRBJ2-3; TRBD2 matches at 9 bases. J was trimmed by 5 bases and V by 2 bases; bases with no gene match: 3. The CDR3 sequence is 14 residues long. CDR1 SGHNT and CDR2 YYREEE come from the germline V gene (reference sequence). CDR3 nucleotides: TGTGCCAGCAGCTTAGTTAGCGGGGGAGATACGCAGTATTTT. Translation gives CASSLVSGGDTQYF.

This clone was counted a single time. The V gene is TRBV24-1, the J gene TRBJ2-5, with 8 bases matching TRBD1. This CDR3 contains 16 residues. The germline CDR1 and CDR2 sequences are KGHDR and SFDVKD. The V gene end was trimmed by 2 bases and the J gene end by 5 bases; junction bases not matched to a gene: 9. The CDR3 DNA sequence: TGTGCCACCAGTGATTCAACGGACAGGGCGACCGAGACCCAGTACTTC. It is translated as CATSDSTDRATETQYF.

The chain links TRBV7-8 to TRBJ1-5, with 9 positions matching TRBD1. The CDR3 totals 16 residues. The V segment lost 4 bases and the J segment 3 bases; nucleotides outside the gene matches: 7. Germline CDR1 is SGHVS and CDR2 is FQNEAQ. The CDR3 DNA reads TGTGCCAGCAGCTGGGGACAGGGCCTTTCCAATCAGCCCCAGCATTTT. Its protein product is CASSWGQGLSNQPQHF.

The chain uses TRBV6-5 and TRBJ1-1; D unresolved. The CDR3 has 14 residues. V dropped 5 bases and J dropped 1 base, with 11 bases sitting between them. Germline V CDR1 and CDR2: MNHEY, SVGAGI. CDR3 loop: CASSPSTSNTEAFF. The CDR3, as DNA: TGTGCCAGCAGTCCCTCGACATCGAACACTGAAGCTTTCTTT.

The chain is built from TRBV9 and TRBJ2-2, with D tentatively TRBD2 (5 bases). From germline, CDR1 is SGDLS and CDR2 YYNGEE. The CDR3 contains 14 residues. Trimming removed 4 bases at V and 7 bases at J, with 14 bases between. The CDR3 region has the DNA TGTGCCAGCAGCAAGGACCCCGAGGGCGGGGAGCTGTTTTTT. Its translation: CASSKDPEGGELFF.